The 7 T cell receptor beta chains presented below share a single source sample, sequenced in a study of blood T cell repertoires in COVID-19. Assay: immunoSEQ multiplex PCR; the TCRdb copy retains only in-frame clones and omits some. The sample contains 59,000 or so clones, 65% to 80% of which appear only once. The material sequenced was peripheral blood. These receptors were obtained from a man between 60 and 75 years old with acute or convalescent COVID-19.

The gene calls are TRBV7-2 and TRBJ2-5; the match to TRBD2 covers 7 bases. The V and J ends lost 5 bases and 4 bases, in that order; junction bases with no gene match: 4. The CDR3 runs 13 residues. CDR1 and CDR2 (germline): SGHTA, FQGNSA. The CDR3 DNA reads TGTGCCAGCAGCCGGACTAGGGCAGAGACCCAGTACTTC. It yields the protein CASSRTRAETQYF. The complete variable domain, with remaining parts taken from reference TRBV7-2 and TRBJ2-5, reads GAGVSQSPSNKVTEKGKDVELRCDPISGHTALYWYRQSLGQGLEFLIYFQGNSAPDKSGLPSDRFSAERTGGSVSTLTIQRTQQEDSAVYLCASSRTRAETQYFGPGTRLLVL.

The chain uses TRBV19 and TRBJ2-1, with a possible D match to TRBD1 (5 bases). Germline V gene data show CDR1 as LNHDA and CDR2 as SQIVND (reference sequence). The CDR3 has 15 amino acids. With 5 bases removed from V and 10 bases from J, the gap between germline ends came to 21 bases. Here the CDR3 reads CASSEARQPVGEQFF. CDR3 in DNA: TGTGCCAGTAGTGAGGCGAGACAGCCTGTTGGGGAGCAGTTCTTC.

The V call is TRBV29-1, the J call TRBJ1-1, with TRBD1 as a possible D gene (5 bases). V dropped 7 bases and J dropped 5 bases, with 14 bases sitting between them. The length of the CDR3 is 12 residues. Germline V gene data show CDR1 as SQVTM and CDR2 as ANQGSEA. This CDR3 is CSGQGIWTEAFF. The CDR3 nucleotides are TGCAGCGGCCAGGGTATCTGGACTGAAGCTTTCTTT.

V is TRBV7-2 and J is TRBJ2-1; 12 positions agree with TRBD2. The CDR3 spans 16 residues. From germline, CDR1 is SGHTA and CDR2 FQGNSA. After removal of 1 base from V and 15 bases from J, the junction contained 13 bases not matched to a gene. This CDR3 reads CASSLGTSGDFFDGFF. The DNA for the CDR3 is TGTGCCAGCAGCTTAGGGACTAGCGGGGATTTCTTCGACGGGTTCTTC.

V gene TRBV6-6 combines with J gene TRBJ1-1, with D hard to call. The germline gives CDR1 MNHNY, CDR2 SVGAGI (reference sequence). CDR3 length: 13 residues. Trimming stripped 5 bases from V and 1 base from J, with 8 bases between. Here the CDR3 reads CASSTRENTEAFF. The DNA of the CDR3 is TGTGCCAGCAGTACGCGAGAGAACACTGAAGCTTTCTTT.

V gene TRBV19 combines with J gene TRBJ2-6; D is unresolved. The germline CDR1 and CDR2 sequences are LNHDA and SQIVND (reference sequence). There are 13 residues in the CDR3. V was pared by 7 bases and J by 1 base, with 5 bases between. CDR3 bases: TGTGCCAGTACCCCATCTGGGGCCAACGTCCTGACTTTC. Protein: CASTPSGANVLTF.

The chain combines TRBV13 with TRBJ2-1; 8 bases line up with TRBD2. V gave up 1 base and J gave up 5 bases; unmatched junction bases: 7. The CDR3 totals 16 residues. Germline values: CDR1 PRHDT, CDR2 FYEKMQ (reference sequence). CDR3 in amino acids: CASSLVQLAGDNEQFF. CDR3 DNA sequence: TGTGCCAGCAGCTTAGTACAGCTAGCGGGCGACAATGAGCAGTTCTTC.